This passage covers 9 T cell receptor beta chains from one sample sequenced in a study of T cells in Graves' hyperthyroidism and ophthalmopathy. Amplification yielded TCR beta CDR3 regions, with RNA transcripts as the source. The TCR CDR3 was amplified in a first-round RT-PCR using the HTBI primer set. TCRdb re-derived calls from the multiplex PCR reads in MiXCR, one entry per CDR3 protein. The table records some 720,000 distinct CDR3 sequences, about 16% of them present only once. The specimen was blood. All receptors derive from a man in his late teens or twenties with Graves' hyperthyroidism.

This clonotype was seen a handful of times. The rearrangement uses TRBV5-1 and TRBJ1-2; no firm D call. CDR3 length: 15 residues. V lost 4 bases, J lost 4 bases, and 17 bases lay in between. Germline CDR1 SGHRS, CDR2 YFSETQ. CDR3 protein: CASSPKDSSGYGYTF. The DNA of the CDR3 is TGCGCCAGCAGCCCCAAGGACTCTAGTGGCTATGGCTACACCTTC.

This clonotype was counted at least ten times. The J gene is TRBJ2-1, the V gene TRBV28, with 10 bases identical to TRBD2. V was pared by 3 bases and J by 1 base, with 12 bases of the junction left unmatched. The CDR3 totals 19 residues. Germline CDR1 MDHEN, CDR2 SYDVKM. DNA of the CDR3: TGTGCCAGCAGTTTTTATTTTAGCGGGAGGATACTATCCTACAATGAGCAGTTCTTC. Protein: CASSFYFSGRILSYNEQFF.

The chain combines TRBV4-3 with TRBJ2-1; D remains ambiguous. This CDR3 has 17 amino acids. V gave up 0 bases and J gave up 0 bases, with 12 bases separating them. Germline V gene sequence: CDR1 LGHNA, CDR2 YSLEER. The CDR3 sequence is CASSQENLVSSYNEQFF. CDR3 in DNA: TGCGCCAGCAGCCAAGAAAATCTGGTGAGCTCCTACAATGAGCAGTTCTTC.

The chain combines TRBV3-1 with TRBJ1-4; 12 bases are a match to TRBD1. The CDR3 extends over 14 amino acids. Germline CDR1 and CDR2: LGHDT and YNNKEL (reference sequence). Trimming cost V 4 bases and J 8 bases; bases outside gene matches: 2. The CDR3 coding sequence is TGTGCCAGCAGCCCGGGACAGGGGGCGGAAAAACTGTTTTTT. Translated, it gives CASSPGQGAEKLFF.

Details on this clonotype: Since a much larger clone is just one base distant, this may be a read error. V gene TRBV28 combines with J gene TRBJ2-7; maybe TRBD1 (6 bases). There are 12 residues in the CDR3. V lost 7 bases to trimming and J lost 5 bases, with 12 bases between them. Germline V gene data show CDR1 as MDHEN and CDR2 as SYDVKM. In nucleotides, the CDR3 is TGTGCCAGCACAACAGGGCACGACGAGCAGTACTTC. Amino acid sequence: CASTTGHDEQYF.

The V call is TRBV19, the J call TRBJ1-2; D is undetermined. Germline V gene sequence: CDR1 LNHDA, CDR2 SQIVND (reference sequence). The CDR3 length is 13 residues. V was shortened by 8 bases and J by 2 bases, with 12 bases between the two germline ends. Written as DNA, the CDR3 is TGTGCCAGTTACAGCACTTTAAACTATGGCTACACCTTC. This gives the protein CASYSTLNYGYTF. The variable domain in full, completed from reference TRBV19 and TRBJ1-2, reads DGGITQSPKYLFRKEGQNVTLSCEQNLNHDAMYWYRQDPGQGLRLIYYSQIVNDFQKGDIAEGYSVSREKKESFPLTVTSAQKNPTAFYLCASYSTLNYGYTFGSGTRLTVV.

The sample holds many counts of this clonotype. This chain uses TRBV28 with TRBJ2-7, with 7 bases fitting TRBD1. The J segment lost 2 bases and the V segment lost 7 bases, leaving 8 bases of the junction unmatched. Germline lookup yields CDR1 MDHEN and CDR2 SYDVKM. The CDR3 length is 14 residues. The CDR3 spells CASNFRDRPYEQYF. The CDR3 DNA is TGTGCCAGCAACTTCCGGGACAGACCCTACGAGCAGTACTTC.

This clonotype was seen a handful of times. In DNA, the CDR3 is TGTGCCAGCCGGTCCGGGGGCGCAGACTATGGCTACACCTTC. Protein: CASRSGGADYGYTF. The rearrangement uses TRBV7-9 and TRBJ1-2; D may be TRBD1 (6 bases). V was cut by 8 bases and J by 3 bases, with 16 bases left in between. Per germline, CDR1 SEHNR and CDR2 FQNEAQ (reference sequence). The CDR3 consists of 14 residues.

This clonotype was recorded many times. The chain employs TRBV12-3 or TRBV12-4 and TRBJ2-7; 11 bases agree with TRBD1. The J segment lost 3 bases and the V segment lost 3 bases, leaving 7 bases of the junction unmatched. The CDR3 runs 16 residues. CDR3 protein: CASSFKRGTGGYEQYF. CDR3 sequence (DNA): TGTGCCAGCAGTTTTAAGCGCGGGACAGGGGGCTACGAGCAGTACTTC.